The next 29 T cell receptor beta chains were all read from a single sample in a study of shared clonotypes between healthy human individuals. Here immunoSEQ multiplex PCR was the method, and the copy in TCRdb shows in-frame clones only, minus some. The sample lists 800,000 to 1,200,000 clones, about 84% occurring once. Sequenced material: memory CD4+ T cells from PBMCs. Indicated subset: CD45RA-negative fraction. These receptors all stem from a young man in good health. Some clones in this sample may be carry-over from other donors' samples.

The chain employs TRBV5-1 and TRBJ2-7, with a tentative D call TRBD2 (5 bases). With 9 bases removed from V and 1 base from J, the gap between germline ends came to 17 bases. The CDR3 loop spans 14 amino acids. The germline V gene has CDR1 SGHRS and CDR2 YFSETQ. The CDR3 is CANLPTEASYEQYF. As DNA, the CDR3 is TGCGCCAACTTACCGACGGAGGCATCCTACGAGCAGTACTTC.

The chain combines TRBV5-4 with TRBJ2-5; D may be TRBD1 (6 bases). The V and J ends lost 5 bases and 5 bases respectively, with 13 bases between them. The CDR3 spans 13 residues. From germline, CDR1 is SGHNT and CDR2 YYREEE (reference sequence). The DNA for the CDR3 is TGTGCCAGCAGGCAACAGGGATTGGAGACCCAGTACTTC. The encoded protein is CASRQQGLETQYF.

The rearrangement joins TRBV4-3 to TRBJ1-1; D is uncertain. In germline, CDR1 is LGHNA, CDR2 YSLEER. CDR3 length: 15 amino acids. Trimming shortened V by 3 bases and J by 0 bases, and 11 bases separated the two germline ends. CDR3: CASSQGGSMNTEAFF. The CDR3 DNA is TGCGCCAGCAGCCAGGGAGGGAGCATGAACACTGAAGCTTTCTTT.

The genes are TRBV9 and TRBJ2-1; 9 bases agree with TRBD2. In germline, CDR1 is SGDLS, CDR2 YYNGEE. CDR3 size: 18 residues. V shed 0 bases, J shed 0 bases, and the junction held 7 bases outside the gene matches. CDR3 amino acids: CASSVDLAGTFSYNEQFF. CDR3 DNA sequence: TGTGCCAGCAGCGTAGACCTAGCGGGAACCTTCTCCTACAATGAGCAGTTCTTC.

V is TRBV13 and J is TRBJ1-2; D is unresolved. There are 14 residues in the CDR3. The V gene's germline CDR1 is PRHDT and CDR2 FYEKMQ (reference sequence). The V end lost 8 bases, the J end lost 4 bases, and 17 bases lay between the germline ends. The CDR3 loop reads CASHRRGIGYGYTF. The CDR3 coding sequence is TGTGCCAGCCATCGTCGGGGAATAGGCTATGGCTACACCTTC.

V usage is TRBV5-6 and J usage is TRBJ1-2, with D unresolved. V lost 2 bases and J lost 6, with 5 bases in between. Germline V gives CDR1 SGHDT, CDR2 YYEEEE. The CDR3 has 11 residues. The CDR3 is CASSFNDGYTF. DNA of the CDR3: TGTGCCAGCAGCTTCAATGATGGCTACACCTTC.

This chain links TRBV5-1 with TRBJ2-3; 7 bases fit TRBD2. The V segment lost 0 bases and the J segment 4 bases; nucleotides outside the gene matches: 5. In germline, CDR1 is SGHRS, CDR2 YFSETQ. The CDR3 length is 15 residues. The CDR3 loop is CASSLGPGGPDTQYF. CDR3 bases: TGCGCCAGCAGCTTGGGTCCGGGAGGCCCAGATACGCAGTATTTT.

The rearrangement links TRBV6-1 to TRBJ2-3, with 9 nucleotides matching TRBD2. Losses at the gene ends were 4 bases for V and 5 bases for J; bases not matched to a gene: 10. The CDR3 runs to 16 residues. The germline CDR1 and CDR2 sequences are MNHNS and SASEGT. CDR3 nucleotide sequence: TGTGCCAGCAGTGGAATAGCGGGAGTGGATGGAGATACGCAGTATTTT. Encoded protein: CASSGIAGVDGDTQYF.

The CDR3 region has the DNA TGTGCCAGCAGCCCCCAGGGGACAACCTCTCGGGAGACCCAGTACTTC. It specifies CASSPQGTTSRETQYF. V and J are TRBV7-2 and TRBJ2-5, with a possible D match to TRBD1 (6 bases). The CDR3 loop spans 16 amino acids. V lost 5 bases, J lost 5 bases, and 21 bases lay in between. CDR1 SGHTA and CDR2 FQGNSA come from the germline V gene.

The chain is built from TRBV4-3 and TRBJ1-2; the match to TRBD1 covers 7 bases. From germline, CDR1 is LGHNA and CDR2 YSLEER. The CDR3 loop spans 14 amino acids. V trimming: 4 bases; J trimming: 4 bases; junction bases outside the gene matches: 6. CDR3 residues: CASSRPGQSYGYTF. CDR3 DNA: TGCGCCAGCAGCCGACCGGGACAGTCCTATGGCTACACCTTC.

V gene TRBV28 combines with J gene TRBJ1-5; D gene ambiguous. V lost 8 bases and J 6 bases, leaving 14 bases between the germline ends. Germline CDR1 and CDR2: MDHEN and SYDVKM. This CDR3 is 13 amino acids long. CDR3 region: CASGDIEGQPQHF. The CDR3 DNA is TGTGCCAGCGGGGATATCGAAGGTCAGCCCCAGCATTTT.

The chain uses TRBV5-1 and TRBJ2-7, with 7 bases that match TRBD1. The junction had 8 bases not matched to a gene; V was cut back by 4 bases and J by 1 base. Germline assignment: CDR1 SGHRS and CDR2 YFSETQ. The CDR3 has 15 residues. The CDR3 DNA follows: TGCGCCAGCAGCGAGATAAGGGACAGTTCCTACGAGCAGTACTTC. Translating gives CASSEIRDSSYEQYF.

This clone has a single count. The J gene is TRBJ2-2, the V gene TRBV19; D is perhaps TRBD2 (6 bases). Per germline, CDR1 LNHDA and CDR2 SQIVND (reference sequence). The V and J ends lost 6 bases and 6 bases respectively, with 14 bases between them. The CDR3 has 14 residues. CDR3 bases: TGTGCCAGTAGCGGGTGGAGGGATCCCGGGGAGCTGTTTTTT. Its protein product is CASSGWRDPGELFF.

The chain is built from TRBV15 and TRBJ1-1; the D is unclear. The germline V gene has CDR1 LNHNV and CDR2 YYDKDF (reference sequence). Deletions cut 0 bases from V and 2 bases from J, with 10 bases between. The CDR3 length is 15 residues. In DNA, the CDR3 is TGTGCCACCAGCAGAGAATACAAGTCCAACACTGAAGCTTTCTTT. The encoded protein is CATSREYKSNTEAFF.

This clone has just one count. This chain joins TRBV9 and TRBJ2-1; 8 bases line up with TRBD2. Germline V lookup: CDR1 SGDLS, CDR2 YYNGEE. CDR3 size: 19 residues. The V and J ends lost 0 bases and 5 bases, in that order; junction bases with no gene match: 16. CDR3 DNA: TGTGCCAGCAGCGTAGCGTCCAGCATTTTAGCGGGACATAACAATGAGCAGTTCTTC. It translates to CASSVASSILAGHNNEQFF. Filled out from reference TRBV9 and TRBJ2-1, the complete variable domain reads DSGVTQTPKHLITATGQRVTLRCSPRSGDLSVYWYQQSLDQGLQFLIQYYNGEERAKGNILERFSAQQFPDLHSELNLSSLELGDSALYFCASSVASSILAGHNNEQFFGPGTRLTVL.

About this clone itself: Since a far larger clone is one base different, this is likely a read error. The sample has other DNA sequences that encode this CDR3 too. The CDR3 nucleotides are TGCGCCAGCAGCTTGGTGGCAGACTATGGCTACACCTTC. It codes for CASSLVADYGYTF. V usage is TRBV5-1 and J usage is TRBJ1-2; no reliable D call. CDR3 size: 13 residues. Per the germline V gene, CDR1 is SGHRS and CDR2 is YFSETQ. The V end was cut by 0 bases, the J end by 3 bases, with 6 bases between.

This clone appeared a single time. This may arise from a read error, as a much more abundant clone is one base away. The rearrangement joins TRBV11-2 to TRBJ2-5, with 8 bases fitting TRBD1. CDR3 size: 13 residues. V lost 5 bases and J lost 5; bases outside the gene matches: 4. In germline, CDR1 is SGHAT, CDR2 FQNNGV. DNA for the CDR3: TGTGCCAGCAGCGTCAGGGGGCTGGAGACCCAGTACTTC. Its translation is CASSVRGLETQYF.

This sequence joins TRBV5-1 and TRBJ2-7, with 12 bases identical to TRBD2. The CDR3 sequence is 14 residues long. From germline, CDR1 is SGHRS and CDR2 YFSETQ. Trimming cost V 4 bases and J 5 bases; bases outside gene matches: 4. CDR3 sequence: CASSPTSGSNEQYF. CDR3 nucleotides: TGCGCCAGCAGCCCGACTAGCGGGAGCAACGAGCAGTACTTC.

This clone has more than one count but fewer than ten. In nucleotides, the CDR3 is TGTGCCAGCAGTCCCAGCGGGAGGCCCAACAATGAGCAGTTCTTC. It yields the protein CASSPSGRPNNEQFF. The genes are TRBV28 and TRBJ2-1; 9 nucleotides line up with TRBD2. The CDR3 is 15 residues long. Germline CDR1 MDHEN, CDR2 SYDVKM. The V and J ends lost 5 bases and 5 bases, in that order; junction bases with no gene match: 7.

This chain uses TRBV2 with TRBJ1-4, with 7 nucleotides matching TRBD1. The CDR3 is 13 amino acids. CDR1 and CDR2 from the germline V gene are SNHLY and FYNNEI. V lost 11 bases, J lost 6 bases, and 9 bases stayed unmatched. The chain's CDR3 is CAGGTEIYEKLFF. The CDR3, as DNA: TGTGCCGGAGGGACAGAGATTTATGAAAAACTGTTTTTT.

The chain recombines TRBV11-1 with TRBJ2-5, with TRBD1 matching 7 bases. The junction had 7 bases not matched to a gene; V was cut back by 5 bases and J by 4 bases. Looked up from germline, CDR1 is SGHAT and CDR2 is FQDESV (reference sequence). This CDR3 has 14 residues. The CDR3: CASSRSGQAETQYF. CDR3 DNA: TGTGCCAGCAGCCGAAGTGGACAGGCAGAGACCCAGTACTTC.

The gene calls are TRBV5-1 and TRBJ2-1, with TRBD1 matching 7 bases. Germline assignment: CDR1 SGHRS and CDR2 YFSETQ. V gave up 0 bases and J gave up 4 bases; unmatched junction bases: 4. The CDR3 loop spans 15 amino acids. The CDR3, as DNA: TGCGCCAGCAGCTTGGTACCAGGGGGTTACAATGAGCAGTTCTTC. Residues: CASSLVPGGYNEQFF.

This chain connects TRBV15 to TRBJ2-7, with D maybe TRBD1 (6 bases). V was pared by 3 bases and J by 1 base, with 13 bases between. The CDR3 totals 15 residues. CDR1 and CDR2 (germline): LNHNV, YYDKDF (reference sequence). The CDR3 loop is CATSSGTRISYEQYF. In nucleotides, the CDR3 is TGTGCCACCAGCAGCGGGACACGCATATCCTACGAGCAGTACTTC. Looking up the rest from reference TRBV15 and TRBJ2-7 gives the full variable domain: DAMVIQNPRYQVTQFGKPVTLSCSQTLNHNVMYWYQQKSSQAPKLLFHYYDKDFNNEADTPDNFQSRRPNTSFCFLDIRSPGLGDTAMYLCATSSGTRISYEQYFGPGTRLTVT.

This clone appeared a single time. This chain joins TRBV15 and TRBJ1-5, with D possibly being TRBD1 (6 bases). Trimming cost V 8 bases and J 1 base, with 36 bases left between them. In germline, CDR1 is LNHNV, CDR2 YYDKDF (reference sequence). The CDR3 consists of 22 residues. The CDR3: CATGLGLQGQVDRLGSNQPQHF. CDR3 in DNA: TGTGCCACCGGACTGGGGTTGCAGGGGCAGGTTGATAGGCTCGGCAGCAATCAGCCCCAGCATTTT.

CDR3 coding DNA: TGTGCCAGCAGTTTTACCGGGACAGCAACCTACGAGCAGTACTTC. Its protein is CASSFTGTATYEQYF. The V call is TRBV5-4, the J call TRBJ2-7, with 7 nucleotides matching TRBD1. The CDR3 runs to 15 residues. V shed 5 bases, J shed 2 bases, and the junction held 10 bases outside the gene matches. Germline CDR1 reads SGHNT; CDR2 reads YYREEE (reference sequence).

The chain links TRBV18 to TRBJ2-2; D may be TRBD1 (5 bases). Trimming took 0 bases from V and 5 from J, leaving 19 bases between them. From germline, CDR1 is KGHSH and CDR2 LQKENI. The CDR3 runs to 18 residues. In nucleotides, the CDR3 is TGTGCCAGCTCACCACCGGGATTCAGGGTACGAAGTACCGGGGAGCTGTTTTTT. Translated: CASSPPGFRVRSTGELFF.

The chain couples TRBV5-1 to TRBJ2-3, with D hard to call. The CDR3 is 16 residues long. The V gene lost 4 bases and the J gene lost 0 bases, with 15 bases spanning the gap. Germline CDR1 SGHRS, CDR2 YFSETQ. Written as DNA, the CDR3 is TGCGCCAGCAGCCTGGGGATTCTAACTAGCACAGATACGCAGTATTTT. It specifies CASSLGILTSTDTQYF.

This clone appeared a few times. V gene TRBV7-2 combines with J gene TRBJ1-3, with TRBD1 as a possible D gene (6 bases). Trimming cost V 5 bases and J 0 bases, with 11 bases left between them. This CDR3 region has 15 residues. Germline lookup yields CDR1 SGHTA and CDR2 FQGNSA. The CDR3 sequence: CASSRRGGSGNTIYF. The CDR3 DNA sequence: TGTGCCAGCAGCCGTCGAGGGGGCTCTGGAAACACCATATATTTT. Variable domain in full (rest from reference TRBV7-2 and TRBJ1-3): GAGVSQSPSNKVTEKGKDVELRCDPISGHTALYWYRQSLGQGLEFLIYFQGNSAPDKSGLPSDRFSAERTGGSVSTLTIQRTQQEDSAVYLCASSRRGGSGNTIYFGEGSWLTVV.

The V and J genes are TRBV7-3 and TRBJ2-6; a weak D match, TRBD1 (5 bases). This CDR3 comprises 18 residues. The germline V gene encodes CDR1 SGHTA and CDR2 FQGTGA. The V end was cut by 4 bases, the J end by 0 bases, with 16 bases between. CDR3: CASSSTSRAVSGANVLTF. CDR3 in DNA: TGTGCCAGCAGCTCCACCTCCAGGGCCGTCTCTGGGGCCAACGTCCTGACTTTC.